Presented here are 5 T cell receptor beta chains from one specimen sequenced in a study of OX40 agonist ivuxolimab in advanced cancers. The assay was immunoSEQ multiplex PCR, and TCRdb's table has in-frame clones only and misses some. Among under 15,000 clones listed, roughly 81% were seen once. This specimen was CD4+ or CD8+ T cells sorted from blood, taken in a trial of the OX40 agonist ivuxolimab. These receptor sequences come from an adult with an advanced solid tumor such as melanoma, head and neck, liver or kidney cancer.

This sequence joins TRBV29-1 and TRBJ1-1, with 10 bases identical to TRBD1. Germline-derived CDR1 and CDR2 are SQVTM and ANQGSEA. The CDR3 is made up of 15 amino acids. V dropped 4 bases and J dropped 4; count of bases not matched to a gene: 9. The CDR3: CSVGRGTGVGTEAFF. The CDR3 DNA is TGCAGCGTTGGAAGGGGGACAGGGGTGGGCACTGAAGCTTTCTTT.

The chain is built from TRBV5-4 and TRBJ2-3, with D perhaps TRBD2 (5 bases). The germline gives CDR1 SGHNT, CDR2 YYREEE (reference sequence). This CDR3 spans 14 amino acids. The V end lost 0 bases, the J end lost 4 bases, and 9 bases lay between the germline ends. CDR3 amino acids: CASSLVVSADTQYF. The CDR3 DNA follows: TGTGCCAGCAGCTTGGTCGTTAGCGCAGATACGCAGTATTTT.

This clone was seen just once. This chain joins TRBV5-6 and TRBJ2-7; 8 positions agree with TRBD1. In germline, CDR1 is SGHDT, CDR2 YYEEEE. The V segment lost 8 bases and the J segment 4 bases; nucleotides outside the gene matches: 5. The CDR3 consists of 12 residues. The CDR3 region is CARGQGAYEQYF. The CDR3 DNA reads TGTGCCAGAGGACAGGGTGCTTACGAGCAGTACTTC. The full variable domain, with the rest looked up from reference TRBV5-6 and TRBJ2-7, is DAGVTQSPTHLIKTRGQQVTLRCSPKSGHDTVSWYQQALGQGPQFIFQYYEEEERQRGNFPDRFSGHQFPNYSSELNVNALLLGDSALYLCARGQGAYEQYFGPGTRLTVT.

The chain employs TRBV27 and TRBJ1-4; TRBD1 agrees at 9 bases. V gave up 5 bases and J gave up 4 bases; unmatched junction bases: 2. Per the germline V gene, CDR1 is MNHEY and CDR2 is SMNVEV (reference sequence). CDR3 length: 14 amino acids. The CDR3 loop is CASSMTGGNEKLFF. CDR3 in DNA: TGTGCCAGCAGTATGACAGGGGGTAATGAAAAACTGTTTTTT.

The CDR3 here is CASSYSAGELFF. The CDR3 DNA is TGTGCCAGCAGTTACTCCGCCGGGGAGCTGTTTTTT. This chain joins TRBV6-6 and TRBJ2-2; D call uncertain. From germline, CDR1 is MNHNY and CDR2 SVGAGI (reference sequence). The V and J ends lost 0 bases and 6 bases respectively, with 2 bases between them. The CDR3 is 12 amino acids.